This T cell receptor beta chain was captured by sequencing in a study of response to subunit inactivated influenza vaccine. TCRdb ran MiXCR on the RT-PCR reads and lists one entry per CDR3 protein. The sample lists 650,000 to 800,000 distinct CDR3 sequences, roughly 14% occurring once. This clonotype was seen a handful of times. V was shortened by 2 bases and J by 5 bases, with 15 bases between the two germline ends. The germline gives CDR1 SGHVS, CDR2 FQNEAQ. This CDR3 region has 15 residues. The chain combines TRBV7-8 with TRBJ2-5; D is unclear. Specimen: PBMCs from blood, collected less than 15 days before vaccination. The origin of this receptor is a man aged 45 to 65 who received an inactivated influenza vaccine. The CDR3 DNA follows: TGTGCCAGCAGCTTAAGAAGGGCCCTGGGGGAGACCCAGTACTTC. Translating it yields CASSLRRALGETQYF.